These 30 T cell receptor beta chains were all obtained from the same sample, sequenced in a study of blood T cell repertoires in COVID-19. Assay used: immunoSEQ multiplex PCR; TCRdb lists only in-frame clones, some missing. The sample lists over 250,000 clones, roughly nine tenths seen once, with 2% to 3% in the top ten. Sequenced sample: PBMCs or T cells enriched from blood (not recorded which). The receptors stem from a man in his 60s who had recovered from COVID-19.

The chain joins TRBV10-1 to TRBJ1-1, with no clear D. Germline V CDR1 and CDR2: WNHNN, SYGVQD (reference sequence). This CDR3 region has 14 residues. Trimming left V 1 base short and J 6 bases short, with 12 bases between. The CDR3 reads CASSEFGVPAEAFF. The CDR3 DNA follows: TGCGCCAGCAGTGAGTTCGGGGTTCCCGCTGAAGCTTTCTTT.

The V and J genes are TRBV19 and TRBJ2-2; the match to TRBD2 covers 7 bases. Germline values: CDR1 LNHDA, CDR2 SQIVND (reference sequence). The CDR3 runs 15 residues. J gave up 4 bases and V 7 bases, and 9 bases lay outside the gene matches. CDR3: CASNYRRESTGELFF. CDR3 sequence (DNA): TGTGCCAGTAATTATCGGCGGGAGTCCACCGGGGAGCTGTTTTTT.

The chain recombines TRBV13 with TRBJ1-2; D gene unclear. In germline, CDR1 is PRHDT, CDR2 FYEKMQ (reference sequence). This CDR3 spans 12 amino acids. The germline V and J ends were trimmed by 0 bases and 4 bases, with 3 bases remaining between them. The CDR3 sequence is CASSLGSYGYTF. Here the CDR3 DNA reads TGTGCCAGCAGCTTAGGGAGCTATGGCTACACCTTC.

J is TRBJ2-7 and V is TRBV19; the D gene is possibly TRBD2 (5 bases). CDR3 size: 14 residues. The germline gives CDR1 LNHDA, CDR2 SQIVND (reference sequence). V was shortened by 6 bases and J by 7 bases, with 19 bases between the two germline ends. The CDR3: CASRWRTDAIEQYF. DNA for the CDR3: TGTGCCAGTAGATGGAGGACCGATGCGATTGAGCAGTACTTC.

Notes on this clone: The germline gene is not matched at one end of the junction; a read error may be the cause. The V and J genes are TRBV6-1 and TRBJ2-4, with D hard to call. CDR3 length equals 15 residues. Germline values: CDR1 MNHNS, CDR2 SASEGT. This chain's CDR3 is CASTENLGPKNIQYF. CDR3 DNA sequence: TGTGCCAGCACTGAAAACCTTGGGCCCAAAAACATTCAGTACTTC.

CDR3 residues: CASSPNTVTSRTGFNEKLFF. CDR3 sequence (DNA): TGTGCCAGCTCACCAAACACAGTAACCTCACGGACAGGGTTTAATGAAAAACTGTTTTTT. The chain combines TRBV18 with TRBJ1-4; 8 bases agree with TRBD1. CDR1 is KGHSH, CDR2 LQKENI, per germline. This CDR3 has 20 amino acids. After removal of 2 bases from V and 4 bases from J, the junction contained 18 bases not matched to a gene. The full variable domain, completed using reference TRBV18 and TRBJ1-4, is NAGVMQNPRHLVRRRGQEARLRCSPMKGHSHVYWYRQLPEEGLKFMVYLQKENIIDESGMPKERFSAEFPKEGPSILRIQQVVRGDSAAYFCASSPNTVTSRTGFNEKLFFGSGTQLSVL.

This sequence joins TRBV10-3 and TRBJ1-2; TRBD1 aligns across 9 bases. J gave up 5 bases and V 5 bases, and 6 bases lay outside the gene matches. Germline CDR1 ENHRY, CDR2 SYGVKD. This CDR3 comprises 14 residues. CDR3 in DNA: TGTGCCATCAGTCGGGCTGACAGGGGGTATGGCTACACCTTC. Protein: CAISRADRGYGYTF.

The rearrangement uses TRBV18 and TRBJ2-6; 9 bases are shared with TRBD1. CDR3 size: 19 residues. V dropped 2 bases and J dropped 4; count of bases not matched to a gene: 12. Per germline, CDR1 KGHSH and CDR2 LQKENI. This CDR3 is CASSPTAGTGSSGANVLTF. The CDR3, as DNA: TGTGCCAGCTCACCAACCGCCGGGACAGGGTCTTCGGGGGCCAACGTCCTGACTTTC.

The V gene is TRBV5-6, the J gene TRBJ2-1, with TRBD1 matching over 8 bases. The V gene's germline CDR1 is SGHDT and CDR2 YYEEEE. This CDR3 has 16 residues. The junction had 12 bases not matched to a gene; V was cut back by 4 bases and J by 6 bases. Here the CDR3 reads CASSHNPQGATNEQFF. In DNA, the CDR3 is TGTGCCAGCAGCCACAACCCTCAGGGGGCGACCAATGAGCAGTTCTTC.

This sequence joins TRBV11-3 and TRBJ1-1, with D hard to call. The CDR3 sequence is 14 residues long. V lost 8 bases to trimming and J lost 6 bases, with 19 bases between them. Germline V lookup: CDR1 SGHNT, CDR2 YENEEA. The CDR3 is CASATSGVASEAFF. Written as DNA, the CDR3 is TGTGCCAGCGCCACCTCCGGGGTTGCCTCTGAAGCTTTCTTT.

V and J are TRBV7-9 and TRBJ2-1, with D maybe TRBD2 (7 bases). V was cut by 0 bases and J by 3 bases, with 12 bases left in between. The germline gives CDR1 SEHNR, CDR2 FQNEAQ (reference sequence). This CDR3 is built from 16 residues. CDR3 sequence reads: CASSLAGGGLYNEQFF. In DNA, the CDR3 is TGTGCCAGCAGCTTAGCTGGGGGGGGCCTCTACAATGAGCAGTTCTTC.

The chain links TRBV10-3 to TRBJ2-3; 9 nucleotides line up with TRBD2. The trim removed 7 bases at V and 3 bases at J, leaving 8 bases unmatched. Germline V gene sequence: CDR1 ENHRY, CDR2 SYGVKD. The CDR3 spans 15 residues. CDR3 loop: CAINPRGGLTDTQYF. CDR3 coding DNA: TGTGCCATCAACCCGCGGGGGGGCCTTACAGATACGCAGTATTTT.

V usage is TRBV9 and J usage is TRBJ2-7; 10 nucleotides line up with TRBD1. J lost 1 base, V lost 4 bases, and 5 bases had no gene match. Germline V CDR1 and CDR2: SGDLS, YYNGEE. The CDR3 is made up of 15 amino acids. The CDR3: CASSLGQGPSYEQYF. The CDR3, as DNA: TGTGCCAGCAGCTTGGGACAGGGGCCATCCTACGAGCAGTACTTC.

The CDR3 coding sequence is TGTGCCAGCAGCTACTGGTCTCCAGATACGCAGTATTTT. Encoded protein: CASSYWSPDTQYF. V usage is TRBV11-2 and J usage is TRBJ2-3; no definite D call. The CDR3 is made up of 13 amino acids. CDR1 and CDR2 (germline): SGHAT, FQNNGV. V was clipped by 4 bases and J by 4 bases, with 9 bases between them. Variable domain in full (rest from reference TRBV11-2 and TRBJ2-3): EAGVAQSPRYKIIEKRQSVAFWCNPISGHATLYWYQQILGQGPKLLIQFQNNGVVDDSQLPKDRFSAERLKGVDSTLKIQPAKLEDSAVYLCASSYWSPDTQYFGPGTRLTVL.

The chain uses TRBV9 and TRBJ2-7, with 9 bases lining up with TRBD2. Germline CDR1 is SGDLS and CDR2 is YYNGEE. Trimming cost V 1 base and J 4 bases; bases outside gene matches: 6. The CDR3 totals 15 residues. The CDR3 protein is CASSVRAGGPYEQYF. The CDR3 bases are TGTGCCAGCAGCGTAAGGGCGGGAGGGCCATACGAGCAGTACTTC.

Only a few counts were recorded for this clone. V gene TRBV7-9 combines with J gene TRBJ2-5, with D possibly being TRBD2 (6 bases). Germline V gives CDR1 SEHNR, CDR2 FQNEAQ (reference sequence). The germline V and J ends were trimmed by 5 bases and 5 bases, with 12 bases remaining between them. This CDR3 contains 13 residues. The CDR3 sequence: CASSKTSSETQYF. CDR3 DNA sequence: TGTGCCAGCAGCAAGACTAGTTCGGAGACCCAGTACTTC.

This chain joins TRBV15 and TRBJ2-3, with a tentative D call TRBD2 (6 bases). This CDR3 is built from 15 residues. CDR1 is LNHNV and CDR2 is YYDKDF in the germline V gene (reference sequence). V was pared by 3 bases and J by 6 bases, with 16 bases between. Written as DNA, the CDR3 is TGTGCCACCAGCAGGGGAGGCGGGGTGCAGGATACGCAGTATTTT. Residues: CATSRGGGVQDTQYF.

The chain uses TRBV7-2 and TRBJ2-3; weak D call: TRBD2 (5 bases). From germline, CDR1 is SGHTA and CDR2 FQGNSA. CDR3 length equals 15 residues. Trimming left V 6 bases short and J 0 bases short, with 13 bases between. The CDR3 coding sequence is TGTGCCAGCAGTCAAGGGAGTTTGAGCACAGATACGCAGTATTTT. It is translated as CASSQGSLSTDTQYF.

The chain couples TRBV6-5 to TRBJ1-6, with 7 bases identical to TRBD1. J was trimmed by 6 bases and V by 8 bases; bases with no gene match: 7. This CDR3 contains 14 residues. Per germline, CDR1 MNHEY and CDR2 SVGAGI. This CDR3 is CASGWDRSNSPLHF. The CDR3 coding sequence is TGTGCCAGCGGATGGGACAGAAGTAATTCACCCCTCCACTTT.

This chain uses TRBV10-3 with TRBJ2-1; D possibly corresponds to TRBD2 (6 bases). V lost 10 bases and J lost 4, with 17 bases in between. The CDR3 has 14 residues. The germline CDR1 and CDR2 sequences are ENHRY and SYGVKD. The CDR3 protein is CANSLSGDYNEQFF. The CDR3 DNA reads as TGTGCCAACTCACTTAGCGGAGATTACAATGAGCAGTTCTTC.

The rearrangement links TRBV24-1 to TRBJ2-1, with D perhaps TRBD2 (5 bases). CDR3 size: 15 residues. The V gene's germline CDR1 is KGHDR and CDR2 SFDVKD. V was cut by 5 bases and J by 3 bases, with 13 bases left in between. The CDR3: CATSGADGNYNEQFF. The CDR3 DNA sequence: TGTGCCACCAGTGGAGCGGACGGGAACTACAATGAGCAGTTCTTC.

The chain couples TRBV20-1 to TRBJ2-1; 7 positions agree with TRBD2. The CDR3 runs to 13 residues. Germline assignment: CDR1 DFQATT and CDR2 SNEGSKA (reference sequence). V was clipped by 3 bases and J by 15 bases; unmatched bases: 14. Here the CDR3 reads CSASPGHRGGLFF. Written as DNA, the CDR3 is TGCAGTGCTAGTCCAGGTCACCGGGGAGGGTTGTTCTTC.

The CDR3 region has the DNA TGCGCCAGCAGCAGACCCCCCCAAGGACAGCGCTACGAGCAGTACTTC. This gives the protein CASSRPPQGQRYEQYF. The rearrangement links TRBV5-1 to TRBJ2-7; perhaps TRBD1 as D (6 bases). This CDR3 has 16 residues. Trimming cost V 4 bases and J 3 bases, with 20 bases left between them. Germline CDR1 is SGHRS and CDR2 is YFSETQ.

The rearrangement links TRBV7-9 to TRBJ2-2; D perhaps matches TRBD1 (6 bases). The CDR3 has 13 residues. In germline, CDR1 is SEHNR, CDR2 FQNEAQ (reference sequence). Trimming removed 5 bases at V and 7 bases at J, with 11 bases between. CDR3 bases: TGTGCCAGCAGCCCGACAGGAATCGGGGAGCTGTTTTTT. Protein: CASSPTGIGELFF.

The gene calls are TRBV7-3 and TRBJ2-2; possible D gene TRBD2, 5 bases. Germline CDR1 SGHTA, CDR2 FQGTGA. The CDR3 is 14 residues long. V was pared by 5 bases and J by 7 bases, with 14 bases between. The CDR3 sequence: CASSPRVGVGELFF. CDR3 in DNA: TGTGCCAGCAGCCCAAGGGTCGGGGTCGGGGAGCTGTTTTTT.

This clone was recorded a few times. The chain uses TRBV19 and TRBJ2-3; no reliable D call. The CDR3 has 13 residues. With 6 bases removed from V and 1 base from J, the gap between germline ends came to 8 bases. Per germline, CDR1 LNHDA and CDR2 SQIVND (reference sequence). The CDR3 region has the DNA TGTGCCAGTAGATCGAGCGGCACAGATACGCAGTATTTT. Translation: CASRSSGTDTQYF. Combining the CDR3 with reference TRBV19 and TRBJ2-3 gives the whole variable domain DGGITQSPKYLFRKEGQNVTLSCEQNLNHDAMYWYRQDPGQGLRLIYYSQIVNDFQKGDIAEGYSVSREKKESFPLTVTSAQKNPTAFYLCASRSSGTDTQYFGPGTRLTVL.

Worth noting for this clone: Other DNA sequences in this specimen translate into the identical CDR3. CDR3 residues: CASSLRGYEQYF. The CDR3 nucleotides read TGCGCCAGCAGCTTGCGGGGTTACGAGCAGTACTTC. The chain uses TRBV5-1 and TRBJ2-7, with D maybe TRBD2 (5 bases). The CDR3 sequence is 12 residues long. Germline values: CDR1 SGHRS, CDR2 YFSETQ. Trimming left V 1 base short and J 4 bases short, with 6 bases between.

The V and J genes are TRBV6-5 and TRBJ2-1; 7 positions match TRBD2. Germline CDR1 MNHEY, CDR2 SVGAGI. This CDR3 contains 16 residues. Germline trimming cut 0 bases from V and 7 bases from J; bases unmatched to any gene: 9. CDR3: CASSYSKGLPRNEQFF. CDR3 bases: TGTGCCAGCAGTTACTCGAAGGGACTACCTAGGAATGAGCAGTTCTTC.

This chain links TRBV5-4 with TRBJ1-1; 9 nucleotides line up with TRBD1. The trim removed 2 bases at V and 1 base at J, leaving 6 bases unmatched. Germline assignment: CDR1 SGHNT and CDR2 YYREEE (reference sequence). The CDR3 length is 16 residues. Here the CDR3 DNA reads TGTGCCAGCAGCTTTCCTCCGGGACAGGGGAACACTGAAGCTTTCTTT. Encoded protein: CASSFPPGQGNTEAFF.

The chain couples TRBV11-2 to TRBJ1-4, with 9 bases that match TRBD1. From germline, CDR1 is SGHAT and CDR2 FQNNGV. This CDR3 is 17 amino acids long. The ends lost 5 bases at V and 7 bases at J; junction bases unmatched: 14. The CDR3 DNA sequence: TGTGCCAGCAGCAGAAAAATCACAGGGGGCGGAGGTGAAAAACTGTTTTTT. Its translation is CASSRKITGGGGEKLFF.